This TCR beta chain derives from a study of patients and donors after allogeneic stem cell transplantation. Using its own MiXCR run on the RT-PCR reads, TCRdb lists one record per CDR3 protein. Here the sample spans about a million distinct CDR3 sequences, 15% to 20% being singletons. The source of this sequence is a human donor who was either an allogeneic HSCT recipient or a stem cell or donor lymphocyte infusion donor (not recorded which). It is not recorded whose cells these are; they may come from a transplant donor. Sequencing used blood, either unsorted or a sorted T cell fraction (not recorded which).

Here the CDR3 DNA reads TGCAGTGCTAGAATAGGAGTCTCCTACGAGCAGTACTTC. It yields the protein CSARIGVSYEQYF. The V and J genes are TRBV20-1 and TRBJ2-7; D ambiguous. Germline loops: CDR1 DFQATT, CDR2 SNEGSKA (reference sequence). V lost 2 bases and J lost 0, with 8 bases in between. The CDR3 is 13 residues long.